This TCR beta chain appears in the sequencing data of a study of blood T cell repertoires in COVID-19. Overall study context: T cells, B-cell-depleted T cells, or PBMCs provided the cDNA or gDNA that served as material.

J gave up 3 bases and V 4 bases, and 5 bases lay outside the gene matches. This CDR3 contains 16 residues. Germline V lookup: CDR1 SEHNR, CDR2 FQNEAQ (reference sequence). Per the original methods: Reference gene primer amplification yielded estimated nucleated cell counts. Repertoires were generated with immunoSEQ multiplex PCR, while TCRdb's copy carries only in-frame clones and drops some. V, J and clone size derive from that table, while D and trimming were established from the DNA sequence. The sample lists approximately 500,000 clones, 85% to 90% occurring once. This clone was recorded only once. While infection was still active, Seattle patients were enrolled and then followed longitudinally.

V usage is TRBV7-9 and J usage is TRBJ2-2, with 10 nucleotides matching TRBD1. This receptor was identified in a woman in her forties or fifties with COVID-19, enrolled during active disease. Sequencing used peripheral blood. In DNA, the CDR3 is TGTGCCAGCAGCTCCCCCGGGACAGGGGACACCGGGGAGCTGTTTTTT. This codes for CASSSPGTGDTGELFF.